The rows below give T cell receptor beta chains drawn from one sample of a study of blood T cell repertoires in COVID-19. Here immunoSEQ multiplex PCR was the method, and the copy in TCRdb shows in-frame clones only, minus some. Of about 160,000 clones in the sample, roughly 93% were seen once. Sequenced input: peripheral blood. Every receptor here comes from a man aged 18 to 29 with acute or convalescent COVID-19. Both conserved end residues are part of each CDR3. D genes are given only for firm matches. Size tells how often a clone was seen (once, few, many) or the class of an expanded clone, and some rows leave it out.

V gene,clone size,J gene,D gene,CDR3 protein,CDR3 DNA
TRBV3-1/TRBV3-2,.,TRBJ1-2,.,CASSDSANYGYTF,TGTGCCAGCAGCGACAGTGCTAACTATGGCTACACCTTC
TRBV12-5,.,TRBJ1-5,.,CASGLVLSAVSNQPQHF,TGTGCTAGTGGTTTGGTATTGTCGGCGGTTAGCAATCAGCCCCAGCATTTT
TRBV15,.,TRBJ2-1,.,CATSSDFPSYNEQFF,TGTGCCACCAGCTCCGACTTTCCTTCCTACAATGAGCAGTTCTTC
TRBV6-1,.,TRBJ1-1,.,CASSEAGGLGTEAFF,TGTGCCAGCAGTGAAGCGGGGGGACTTGGGACTGAAGCTTTCTTT
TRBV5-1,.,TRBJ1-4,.,CASSLQGEFDEKLFF,TGCGCCAGCAGCTTGCAGGGCGAGTTTGATGAAAAACTGTTTTTT
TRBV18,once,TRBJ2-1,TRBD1,CASSPTWDRGNNEQFF,TGTGCCAGCTCACCAACGTGGGACAGGGGTAACAATGAGCAGTTCTTC
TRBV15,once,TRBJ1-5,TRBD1,CATSTSPGQGVQPQHF,TGTGCCACCAGCACTTCCCCGGGACAGGGCGTTCAGCCCCAGCATTTT
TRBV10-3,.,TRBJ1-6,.,CAISTGPNSPLHF,TGTGCCATCAGTACAGGGCCAAATTCACCCCTCCACTTT
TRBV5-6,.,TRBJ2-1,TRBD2,CASSFYREGSYNEQFF,TGTGCCAGCAGCTTTTACCGGGAGGGATCCTACAATGAGCAGTTCTTC
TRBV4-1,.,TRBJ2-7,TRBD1,CASSQERTGRLYEQYF,TGCGCCAGCAGCCAAGAACGGACAGGTAGGCTCTACGAGCAGTACTTC
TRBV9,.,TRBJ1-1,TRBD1,CASSTSGTGVGEAFF,TGTGCCAGCAGCACATCCGGGACAGGGGTCGGTGAAGCTTTCTTT
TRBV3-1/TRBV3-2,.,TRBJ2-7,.,CASSRGGWEQYF,TGTGCCAGCAGCCGGGGGGGCTGGGAGCAGTACTTC
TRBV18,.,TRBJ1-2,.,CASSLVGQPNYGYTF,TGTGCCAGCTCACTCGTCGGACAGCCTAACTATGGCTACACCTTC
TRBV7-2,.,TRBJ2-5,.,CASSPRQVQETQYF,TGTGCCAGCAGCCCTCGACAGGTCCAAGAGACCCAGTACTTC
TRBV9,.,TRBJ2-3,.,CASSPQAISTDTQYF,TGTGCCAGCAGCCCTCAGGCGATATCCACAGATACGCAGTATTTT
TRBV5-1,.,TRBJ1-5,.,CATSGTGHF,TGCGCCACCTCAGGGACTGGGCATTTT
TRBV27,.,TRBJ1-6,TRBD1,CASSFPDRENSPLHF,TGTGCCAGCAGTTTCCCGGACAGGGAGAATTCACCCCTCCACTTT
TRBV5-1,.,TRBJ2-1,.,CASSLPGVPNEQFF,TGCGCCAGCAGCTTGCCGGGAGTTCCCAATGAGCAGTTCTTC
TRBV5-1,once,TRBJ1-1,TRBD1,CASSWPGTGRNTEAFF,TGCGCCAGCAGCTGGCCCGGGACAGGGAGAAACACTGAAGCTTTCTTT